This TCR beta chain was identified in a study of ipilimumab plus nivolumab after autologous stem cell transplantation. V trimming: 2 bases; J trimming: 3 bases; junction bases outside the gene matches: 2. The V gene's germline CDR1 is GTSNPN and CDR2 SVGIG (reference sequence). This CDR3 is built from 13 residues. This table comes from immunoSEQ multiplex PCR, and its TCRdb copy is limited to in-frame clones, with some not included. The sample has about 40,000 clones, around 92% seen once; the top ten hold over 0.85%. The origin of this receptor is a male donor with multiple myeloma. The V gene is TRBV30, the J gene TRBJ1-2; 8 nucleotides align to TRBD1. This specimen was PBMCs, taken in a trial of ipilimumab plus nivolumab as post-transplant consolidation. CDR3 DNA: TGTGCCTGGAGTCCGGGACAGGACTATGGCTACACCTTC. Protein: CAWSPGQDYGYTF. Full variable domain (outside the CDR3, taken from reference TRBV30 and TRBJ1-2): SQTIHQWPATLVQPVGSPLSLECTVEGTSNPNLYWYRQAAGRGLQLLFYSVGIGQISSEVPQNLSASRPQDRQFILSSKKLLLSDSGFYLCAWSPGQDYGYTFGSGTRLTVV.